This T cell receptor (beta chain) stems from a study of identical twins. The CDR3 runs to 13 residues. The trim removed 8 bases at V and 6 bases at J, leaving 6 bases unmatched. Looked up from germline, CDR1 is ENHRY and CDR2 is SYGVKD. The sample holds many counts of this clonotype. TCRdb independently ran MiXCR on the 5' RACE reads; one entry per CDR3 protein. The sample lists around 570,000 distinct CDR3 sequences; roughly 9.9% were seen once. These data also featured in a second study, about yellow fever vaccine responses in identical twins.

Input material: PBMCs. The clonotype was recovered from a young woman in good health. V is TRBV10-3 and J is TRBJ2-3, with 9 bases that match TRBD2. The DNA for the CDR3 is TGTGCCATCCTAGCGGGAAGTCTTGATACGCAGTATTTT. This gives the protein CAILAGSLDTQYF.